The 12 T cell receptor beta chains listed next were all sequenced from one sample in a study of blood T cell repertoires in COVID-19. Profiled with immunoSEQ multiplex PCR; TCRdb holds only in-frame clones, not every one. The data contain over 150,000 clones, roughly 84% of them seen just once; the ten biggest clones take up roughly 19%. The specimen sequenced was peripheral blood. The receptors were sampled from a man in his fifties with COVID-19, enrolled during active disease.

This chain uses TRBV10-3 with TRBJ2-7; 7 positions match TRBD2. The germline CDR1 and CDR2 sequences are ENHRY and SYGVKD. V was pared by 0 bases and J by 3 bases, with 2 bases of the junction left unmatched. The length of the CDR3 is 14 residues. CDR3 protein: CAISESGGDYEQYF. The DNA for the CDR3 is TGTGCCATCAGTGAGTCGGGGGGGGACTACGAGCAGTACTTC.

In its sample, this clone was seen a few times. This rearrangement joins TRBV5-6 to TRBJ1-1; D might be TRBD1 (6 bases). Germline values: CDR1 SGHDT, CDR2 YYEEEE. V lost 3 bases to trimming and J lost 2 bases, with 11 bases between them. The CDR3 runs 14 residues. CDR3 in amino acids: CASSSGQLNTEAFF. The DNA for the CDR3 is TGTGCCAGCAGCTCAGGACAGTTAAACACTGAAGCTTTCTTT.

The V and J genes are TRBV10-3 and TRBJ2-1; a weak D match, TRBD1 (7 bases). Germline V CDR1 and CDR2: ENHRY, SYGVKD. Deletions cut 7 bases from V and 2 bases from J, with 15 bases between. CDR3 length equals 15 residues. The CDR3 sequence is CAITQGGVTYNEQFF. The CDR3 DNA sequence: TGTGCCATCACCCAGGGGGGAGTCACCTACAATGAGCAGTTCTTC.

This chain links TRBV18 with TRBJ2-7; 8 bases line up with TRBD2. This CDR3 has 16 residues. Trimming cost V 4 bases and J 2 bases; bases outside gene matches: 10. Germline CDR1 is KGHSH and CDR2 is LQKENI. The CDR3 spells CASSRQTSGAPYEQYF. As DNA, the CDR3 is TGTGCCAGCTCACGACAAACTAGCGGCGCCCCCTACGAGCAGTACTTC.

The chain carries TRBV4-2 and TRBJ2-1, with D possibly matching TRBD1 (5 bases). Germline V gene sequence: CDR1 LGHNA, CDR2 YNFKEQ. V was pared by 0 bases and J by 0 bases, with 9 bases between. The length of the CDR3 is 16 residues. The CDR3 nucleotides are TGTGCCAGCAGCCAAGATAGGGGTAGCTCCTACAATGAGCAGTTCTTC. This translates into CASSQDRGSSYNEQFF.

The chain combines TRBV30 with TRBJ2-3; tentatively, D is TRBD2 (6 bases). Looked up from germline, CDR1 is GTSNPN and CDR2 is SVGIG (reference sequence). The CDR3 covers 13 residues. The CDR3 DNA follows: TGTGCTCTTAGCGGTTCTAGCACAGATACGCAGTATTTT. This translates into CALSGSSTDTQYF.

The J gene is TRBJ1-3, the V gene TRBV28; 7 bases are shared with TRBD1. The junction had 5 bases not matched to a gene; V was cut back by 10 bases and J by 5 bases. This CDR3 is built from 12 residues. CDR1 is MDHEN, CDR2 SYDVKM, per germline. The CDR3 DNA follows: TGTGCCATCTCGGGACAGCGAAACACCATATATTTT. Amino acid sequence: CAISGQRNTIYF.

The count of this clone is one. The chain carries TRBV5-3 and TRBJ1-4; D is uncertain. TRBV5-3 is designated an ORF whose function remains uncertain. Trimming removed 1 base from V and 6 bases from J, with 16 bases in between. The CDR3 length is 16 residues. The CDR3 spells CARSLSAAFGYEKLFF. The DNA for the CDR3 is TGTGCCAGAAGCTTGTCCGCGGCGTTCGGGTATGAAAAACTGTTTTTT.

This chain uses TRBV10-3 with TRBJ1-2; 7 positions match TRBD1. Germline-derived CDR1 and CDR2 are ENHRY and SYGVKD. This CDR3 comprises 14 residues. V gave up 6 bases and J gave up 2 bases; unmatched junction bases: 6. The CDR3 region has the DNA TGTGCCATCAGGGCGACAGGGTGGAACTATGGCTACACCTTC. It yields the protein CAIRATGWNYGYTF.

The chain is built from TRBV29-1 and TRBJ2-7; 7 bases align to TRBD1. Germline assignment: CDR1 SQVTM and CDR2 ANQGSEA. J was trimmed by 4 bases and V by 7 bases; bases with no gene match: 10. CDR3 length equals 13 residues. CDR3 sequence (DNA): TGCAGCGCTACGGCCGGGACAGCGTACGAGCAGTACTTC. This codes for CSATAGTAYEQYF.

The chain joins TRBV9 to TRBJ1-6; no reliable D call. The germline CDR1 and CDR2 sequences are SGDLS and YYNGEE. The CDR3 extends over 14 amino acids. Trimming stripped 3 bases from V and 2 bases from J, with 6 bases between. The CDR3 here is CASSAHTYNSPLHF. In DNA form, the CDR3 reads TGTGCCAGCAGCGCCCACACCTATAATTCACCCCTCCACTTT.

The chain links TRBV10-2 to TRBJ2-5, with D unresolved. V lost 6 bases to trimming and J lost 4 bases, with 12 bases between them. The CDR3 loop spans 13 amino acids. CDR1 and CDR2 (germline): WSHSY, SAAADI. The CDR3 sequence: CASSAIAGETQYF. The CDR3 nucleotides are TGCGCCAGCAGCGCAATCGCCGGAGAGACCCAGTACTTC.